This T cell receptor (beta chain) was identified during a study of blood T cells in healthy people across ages. Findings and caveats of the study: For the donors, CMV status was unknown and possibly confounded expanded clonotype changes.

The table lists this clonotype with a few counts. Its antigen is undetermined. Donors ranged from about 6 to 95 years old and were healthy Caucasians in Russia. The CDR3 sequence is 17 residues long. Germline lookup yields CDR1 SGHTA and CDR2 FQGNSA. J was trimmed by 9 bases and V by 0 bases; bases with no gene match: 9. A sample-barcoded 5' primer and a J-beta primer mix were used in a second PCR of roughly 6 to 11 cycles. One entry per CDR3 protein, called by TCRdb with MiXCR from the 5' RACE reads. The sample holds fewer than 900,000 distinct CDR3 sequences, roughly 44% seen once. This TCR was sampled from a woman aged 55 to 70 in good health. The sequenced sample was blood. This sequence joins TRBV7-2 and TRBJ2-1, with 12 positions matching TRBD2. The CDR3 loop is CASSLAPASGRASEQFF. The CDR3 region has the DNA TGTGCCAGCAGCTTAGCGCCGGCTAGCGGGAGGGCCAGTGAGCAGTTCTTC.